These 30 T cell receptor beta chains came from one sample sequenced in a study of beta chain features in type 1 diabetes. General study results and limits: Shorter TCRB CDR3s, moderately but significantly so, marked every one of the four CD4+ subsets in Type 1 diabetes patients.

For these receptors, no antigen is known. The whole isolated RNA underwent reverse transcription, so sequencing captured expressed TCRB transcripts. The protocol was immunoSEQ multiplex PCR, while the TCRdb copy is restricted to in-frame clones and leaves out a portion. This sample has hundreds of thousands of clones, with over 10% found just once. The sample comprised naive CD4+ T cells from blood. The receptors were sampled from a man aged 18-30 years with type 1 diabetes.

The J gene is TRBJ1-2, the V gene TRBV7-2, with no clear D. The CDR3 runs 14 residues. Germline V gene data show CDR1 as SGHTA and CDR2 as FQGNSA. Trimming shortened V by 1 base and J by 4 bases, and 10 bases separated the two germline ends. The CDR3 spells CASSLGMPSYGYTF. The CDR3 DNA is TGTGCCAGCAGCTTAGGGATGCCCAGCTATGGCTACACCTTC.

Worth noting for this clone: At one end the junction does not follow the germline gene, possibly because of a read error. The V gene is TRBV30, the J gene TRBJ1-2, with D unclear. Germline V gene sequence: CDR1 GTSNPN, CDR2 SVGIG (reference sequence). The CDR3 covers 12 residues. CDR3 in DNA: TGTGCCTGGACTCTGGTCGCCGGGAGCGGAGGCTTC. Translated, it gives CAWTLVAGSGGF.

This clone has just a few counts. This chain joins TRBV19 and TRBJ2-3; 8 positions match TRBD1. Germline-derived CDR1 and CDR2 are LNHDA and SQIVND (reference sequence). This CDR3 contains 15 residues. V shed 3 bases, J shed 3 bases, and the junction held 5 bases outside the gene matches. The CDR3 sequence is CASSMGQVQTDTQYF. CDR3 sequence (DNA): TGTGCCAGTAGTATGGGACAGGTCCAAACAGATACGCAGTATTTT.

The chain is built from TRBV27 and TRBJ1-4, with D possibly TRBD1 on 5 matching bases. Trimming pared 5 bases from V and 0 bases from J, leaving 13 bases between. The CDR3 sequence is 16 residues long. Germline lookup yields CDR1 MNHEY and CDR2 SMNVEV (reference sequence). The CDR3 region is CASSPHRTATNEKLFF. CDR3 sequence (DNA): TGTGCCAGCAGTCCCCACAGGACTGCAACTAATGAAAAACTGTTTTTT.

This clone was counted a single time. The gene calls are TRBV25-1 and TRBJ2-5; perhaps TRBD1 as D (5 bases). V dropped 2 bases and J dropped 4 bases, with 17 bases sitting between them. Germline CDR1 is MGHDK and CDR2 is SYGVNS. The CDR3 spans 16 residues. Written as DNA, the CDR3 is TGTGCCAGCAGTGAACCAGGGTGGGGTTCAGGAGAGACCCAGTACTTC. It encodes CASSEPGWGSGETQYF.

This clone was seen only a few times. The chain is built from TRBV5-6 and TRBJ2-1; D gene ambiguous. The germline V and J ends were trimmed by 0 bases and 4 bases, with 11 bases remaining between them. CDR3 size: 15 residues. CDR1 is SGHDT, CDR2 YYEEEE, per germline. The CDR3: CASSLVTRDYNEQFF. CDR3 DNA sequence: TGTGCCAGCAGCTTGGTGACACGCGATTACAATGAGCAGTTCTTC. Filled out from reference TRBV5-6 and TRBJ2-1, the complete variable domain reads DAGVTQSPTHLIKTRGQQVTLRCSPKSGHDTVSWYQQALGQGPQFIFQYYEEEERQRGNFPDRFSGHQFPNYSSELNVNALLLGDSALYLCASSLVTRDYNEQFFGPGTRLTVL.

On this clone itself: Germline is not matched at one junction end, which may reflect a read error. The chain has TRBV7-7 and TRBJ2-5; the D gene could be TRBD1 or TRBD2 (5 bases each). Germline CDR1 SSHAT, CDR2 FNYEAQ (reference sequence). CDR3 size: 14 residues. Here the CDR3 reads CASSPRDGQETQYF. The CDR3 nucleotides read TGTGCTAGCAGCCCCCGGGACGGCCAAGAGACCCAGTACTTC.

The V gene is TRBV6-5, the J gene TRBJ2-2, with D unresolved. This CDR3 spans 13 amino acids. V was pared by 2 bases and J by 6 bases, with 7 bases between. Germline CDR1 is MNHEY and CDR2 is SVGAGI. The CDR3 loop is CASSYRVAGELFF. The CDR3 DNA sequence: TGTGCCAGCAGTTACAGGGTGGCCGGGGAGCTGTTTTTT.

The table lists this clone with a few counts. CDR3 DNA: TGTGCCAGCAGCGTAGGACAGGGCAGCAATCAGCCCCAGCATTTT. Its protein product is CASSVGQGSNQPQHF. This sequence joins TRBV25-1 and TRBJ1-5; 8 bases map to TRBD1. The CDR3 length is 15 residues. Germline V lookup: CDR1 MGHDK, CDR2 SYGVNS. With V trimmed by 6 bases and J by 1 base, 5 bases remained unmatched.

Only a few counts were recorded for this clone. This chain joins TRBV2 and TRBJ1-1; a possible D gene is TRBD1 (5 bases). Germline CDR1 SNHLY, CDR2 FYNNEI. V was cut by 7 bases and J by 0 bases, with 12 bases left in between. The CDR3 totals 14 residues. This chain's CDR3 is CASKRGVVNTEAFF. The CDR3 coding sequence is TGTGCCAGCAAAAGAGGGGTCGTGAACACTGAAGCTTTCTTT.

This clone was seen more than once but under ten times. The CDR3 nucleotides are TGTGCCAGCGGGGCTAGGAACACCGGGGAGCTGTTTTTT. Its translation: CASGARNTGELFF. The chain joins TRBV2 to TRBJ2-2; D might be TRBD1 (5 bases). With 8 bases removed from V and 1 base from J, the gap between germline ends came to 8 bases. CDR1 SNHLY and CDR2 FYNNEI come from the germline V gene. The CDR3 covers 13 residues.

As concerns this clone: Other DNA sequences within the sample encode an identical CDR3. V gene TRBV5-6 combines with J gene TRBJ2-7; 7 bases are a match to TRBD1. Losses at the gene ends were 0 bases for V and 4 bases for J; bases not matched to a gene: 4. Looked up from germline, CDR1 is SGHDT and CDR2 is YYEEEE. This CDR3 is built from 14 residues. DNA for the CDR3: TGTGCCAGCAGCTTGGGGCCGGACAGGTACGAGCAGTACTTC. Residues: CASSLGPDRYEQYF.

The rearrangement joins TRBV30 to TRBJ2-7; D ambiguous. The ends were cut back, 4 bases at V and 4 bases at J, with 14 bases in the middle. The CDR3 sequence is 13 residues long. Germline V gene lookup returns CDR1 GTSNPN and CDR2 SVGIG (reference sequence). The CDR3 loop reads CAWMEPGWYEQYF. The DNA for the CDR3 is TGTGCCTGGATGGAACCCGGCTGGTACGAGCAGTACTTC.

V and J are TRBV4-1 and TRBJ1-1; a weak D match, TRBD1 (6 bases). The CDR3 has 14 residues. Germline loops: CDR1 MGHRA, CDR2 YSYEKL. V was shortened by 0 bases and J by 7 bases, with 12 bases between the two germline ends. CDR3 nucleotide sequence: TGCGCCAGCAGCCAAGATACAGGGAGTGTTGAAGCTTTCTTT. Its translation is CASSQDTGSVEAFF.

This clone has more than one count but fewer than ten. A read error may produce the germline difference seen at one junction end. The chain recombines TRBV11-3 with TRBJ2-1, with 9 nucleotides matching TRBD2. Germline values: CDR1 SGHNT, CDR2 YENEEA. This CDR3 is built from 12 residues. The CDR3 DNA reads TGTGCCAGCAGCTTAGGCGGGGGGGCCAGGGTCTTC. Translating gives CASSLGGGARVF. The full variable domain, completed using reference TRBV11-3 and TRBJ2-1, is EAGVVQSPRYKIIEKKQPVAFWCNPISGHNTLYWYLQNLGQGPELLIRYENEEAVDDSQLPKDRFSAERLKGVDSTLKIQPAELGDSAVYLCASSLGGGARVFGPGTRLTVL.

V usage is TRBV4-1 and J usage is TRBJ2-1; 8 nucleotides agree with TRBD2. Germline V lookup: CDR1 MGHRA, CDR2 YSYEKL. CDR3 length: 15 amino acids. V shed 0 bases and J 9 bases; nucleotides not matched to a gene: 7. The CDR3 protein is CASSQEGGLGGEQFF. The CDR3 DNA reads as TGCGCCAGCAGCCAAGAAGGGGGACTAGGTGGTGAGCAGTTCTTC.

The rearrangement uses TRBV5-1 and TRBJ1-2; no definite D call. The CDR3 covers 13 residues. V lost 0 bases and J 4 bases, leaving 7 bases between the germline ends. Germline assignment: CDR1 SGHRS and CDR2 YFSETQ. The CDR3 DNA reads TGCGCCAGCAGCTTGGATATGGTCTATGGCTACACCTTC. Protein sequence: CASSLDMVYGYTF.

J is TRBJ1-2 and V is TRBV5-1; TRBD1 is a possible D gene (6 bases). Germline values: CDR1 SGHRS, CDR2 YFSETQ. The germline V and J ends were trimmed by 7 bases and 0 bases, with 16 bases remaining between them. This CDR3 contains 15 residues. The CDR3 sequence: CASHQPGHTNYGYTF. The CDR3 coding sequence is TGCGCCAGCCACCAACCGGGACACACTAACTATGGCTACACCTTC.

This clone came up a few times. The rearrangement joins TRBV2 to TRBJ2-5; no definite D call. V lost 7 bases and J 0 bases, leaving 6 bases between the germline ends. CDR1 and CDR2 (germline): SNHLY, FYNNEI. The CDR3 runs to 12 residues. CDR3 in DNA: TGTGCCAGCAAAACAAACCAAGAGACCCAGTACTTC. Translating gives CASKTNQETQYF.

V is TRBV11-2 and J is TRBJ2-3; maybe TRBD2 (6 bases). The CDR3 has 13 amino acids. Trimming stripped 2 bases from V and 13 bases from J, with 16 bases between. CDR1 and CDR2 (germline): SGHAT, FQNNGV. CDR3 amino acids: CASSLLGDGGEYF. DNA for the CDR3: TGTGCCAGCAGCTTATTGGGGGACGGCGGGGAGTATTTT.

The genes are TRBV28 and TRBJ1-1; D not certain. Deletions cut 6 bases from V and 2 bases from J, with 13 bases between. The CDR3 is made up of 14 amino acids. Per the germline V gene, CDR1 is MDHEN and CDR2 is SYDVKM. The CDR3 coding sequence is TGTGCCAGCAGCCGGGCGTCCGACAACACTGAAGCTTTCTTT. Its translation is CASSRASDNTEAFF.

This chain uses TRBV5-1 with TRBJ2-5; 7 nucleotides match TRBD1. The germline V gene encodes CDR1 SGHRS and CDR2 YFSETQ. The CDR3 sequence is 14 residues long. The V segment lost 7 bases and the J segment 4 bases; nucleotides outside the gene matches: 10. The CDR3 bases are TGCGCCAGCGGCACCAGGGGGTTAGGAGAGACCCAGTACTTC. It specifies CASGTRGLGETQYF. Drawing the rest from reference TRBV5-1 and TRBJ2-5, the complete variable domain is KAGVTQTPRYLIKTRGQQVTLSCSPISGHRSVSWYQQTPGQGLQFLFEYFSETQRNKGNFPGRFSGRQFSNSRSEMNVSTLELGDSALYLCASGTRGLGETQYFGPGTRLLVL.

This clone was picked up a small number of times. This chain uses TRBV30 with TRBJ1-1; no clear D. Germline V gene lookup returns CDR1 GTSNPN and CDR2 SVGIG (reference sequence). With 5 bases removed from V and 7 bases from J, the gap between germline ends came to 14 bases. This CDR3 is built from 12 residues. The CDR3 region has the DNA TGTGCCTGGCGTACGGACGGAGGTGAAGCTTTCTTT. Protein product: CAWRTDGGEAFF.

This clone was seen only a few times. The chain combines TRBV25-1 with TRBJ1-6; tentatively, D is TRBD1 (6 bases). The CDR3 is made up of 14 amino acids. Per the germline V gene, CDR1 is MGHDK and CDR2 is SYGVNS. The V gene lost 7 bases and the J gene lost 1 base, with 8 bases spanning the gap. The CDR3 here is CASTTGSYNSPLHF. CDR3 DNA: TGTGCCAGCACCACAGGGTCCTATAATTCACCCCTCCACTTT.

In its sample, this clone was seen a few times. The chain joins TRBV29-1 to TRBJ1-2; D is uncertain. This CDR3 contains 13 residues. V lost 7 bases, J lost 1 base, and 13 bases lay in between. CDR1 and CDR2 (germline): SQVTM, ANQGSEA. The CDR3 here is CSATPGLNYGYTF. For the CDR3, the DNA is TGCAGCGCGACGCCGGGCCTTAACTATGGCTACACCTTC.

In DNA, the CDR3 is TGTGCCAGCAGCTTCTCTCCCCGGAACACTGAAGCTTTCTTT. It specifies CASSFSPRNTEAFF. The chain carries TRBV11-1 and TRBJ1-1, with D uncertain. Trimming took 3 bases from V and 1 from J, leaving 9 bases between them. The length of the CDR3 is 14 residues. Germline V gives CDR1 SGHAT, CDR2 FQDESV (reference sequence).

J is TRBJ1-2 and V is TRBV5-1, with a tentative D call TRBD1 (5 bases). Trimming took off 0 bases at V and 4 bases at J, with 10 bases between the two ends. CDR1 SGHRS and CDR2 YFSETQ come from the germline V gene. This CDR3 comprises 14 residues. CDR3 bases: TGCGCCAGCAGCTTGGGGGACTCTACCTATGGCTACACCTTC. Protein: CASSLGDSTYGYTF.

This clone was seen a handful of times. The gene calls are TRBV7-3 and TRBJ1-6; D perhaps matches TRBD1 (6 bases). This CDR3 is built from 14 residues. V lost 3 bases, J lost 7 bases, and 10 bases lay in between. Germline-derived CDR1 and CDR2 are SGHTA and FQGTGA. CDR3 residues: CASSLDSRNSPLHF. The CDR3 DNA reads TGTGCCAGCAGCTTGGACAGTCGGAATTCACCCCTCCACTTT.

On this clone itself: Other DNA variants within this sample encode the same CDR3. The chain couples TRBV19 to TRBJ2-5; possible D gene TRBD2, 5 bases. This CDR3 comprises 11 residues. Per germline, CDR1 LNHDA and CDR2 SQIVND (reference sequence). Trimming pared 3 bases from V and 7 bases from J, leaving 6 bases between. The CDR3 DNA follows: TGTGCCAGTAGTATTGAGGGGACCCAGTACTTC. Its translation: CASSIEGTQYF.

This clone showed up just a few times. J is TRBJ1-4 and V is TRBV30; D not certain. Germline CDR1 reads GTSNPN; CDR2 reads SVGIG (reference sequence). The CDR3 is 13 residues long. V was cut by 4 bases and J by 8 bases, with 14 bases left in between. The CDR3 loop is CAWTWAPPEKLFF. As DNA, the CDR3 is TGTGCCTGGACTTGGGCCCCTCCAGAAAAACTGTTTTTT.